This TCR beta chain was sequenced in a study of blood T cell repertoires in COVID-19 (dated by TCRdb to 2018 to 2021). For context, the study as a whole: Samples covering the acute and convalescent phases of COVID-19 were provided by collaborators in the United States, Italy and Spain. The prospective study material was composed of cDNA or gDNA derived from T cells, B-cell-depleted T cells, or PBMCs. Deeply sampled blood TCRbeta repertoires from subjects exposed to, actively infected with, or recovered from COVID-19 were included in the dataset. The repertoires were released in a freely available public database meant as a resource for research on the immune response to SARS-CoV-2. Samples came from the ongoing ImmuneRACE study (first 160 participants) plus 1,254 subjects from 6 global collaborators. The sample metadata nearly always contained a de-identified subject ID, COVID-19 status, age in years and sex. Where available, HLA class I and class II types were obtained from metadata supplied by the sample provider rather than from assay-based typing. On the study overall, not on this receptor specifically: Clinical and demographic metadata were provided uncurated, with the amount varying by source and participant.

V is pared back by 2 bases and J by 1 base, with 14 bases lying between the germline termini. Including cysteine and phenylalanine, the CDR3 has 16 amino acids. The CDR3 DNA has 48 bases and is translated from base 1. CDR1 MNHEY and CDR2 SVGEGT are derived from the germline V gene. At one collaborating source in Seattle, patients were enrolled during active infection and were followed longitudinally through the course of disease. Whole blood was collected in K2EDTA tubes by collaborating institutions according to the institutions' own protocols. For TCRbeta analysis, collaborators shipped samples as frozen whole blood, isolated PBMCs, or DNA extracted from either of those sample types. Comments on this clone: Its binding antigen is unknown. No quality values exist for individual bases; no much larger clone is one base distant.

TCRbeta CDR3 regions were amplified from genomic DNA by means of the immunoSEQ Assay, a bias-controlled multiplex PCR. In the authors' own workflow: The number of nucleated cells in each sample was estimated from the amplification of reference gene primers within the assay. Sequence reads were collapsed and filtered to measure the absolute abundance of every unique TCRbeta CDR3 rearrangement. For each sample, productive Simpson clonality was calculated as the square root of Simpson's diversity index across productive rearrangements. Sourced from immuneACCESS, this table was stored by TCRdb with only in-frame sequences that have V and J called. A share of the clones is absent; for the studies checked, an unresolved V gene accounts for under half, and the remainder has no known explanation. The V and J calls and clone size are taken from that table; D and trimming were inferred from the DNA. Present in this sample are about 220,000 clones, 65% to 90% of which were seen just once. About 2.4% of the sample comes from the top ten.

The rearrangement combines TRBV6-2 or TRBV6-3 with TRBJ2-5, with TRBD2 as a weak D call on 6 bases. The source material was peripheral blood. This sequence was found in a woman aged 70 to 79 with COVID-19, enrolled during active disease. The CDR3: CASSYVAGYPQETQYF. The sequence in DNA is TGTGCCAGCAGTTACGTGGCGGGGTACCCCCAAGAGACCCAGTACTTC.